The present T cell receptor (beta chain) was sequenced within a study of cytomegalovirus exposure and HLA in healthy donors. Per the germline V gene, CDR1 is SGHTA and CDR2 is FQGNSA. This CDR3 has 16 residues. J gave up 2 bases and V 5 bases, and 9 bases lay outside the gene matches. Study-wide results and caveats: In presence/absence analyses, roughly uniform sequencing depth across donors was assumed. Trimming of TCR beta V- and J-genes showed a link, identified in a later analysis, to a missense DCLRE1C variant. Association with HLA alleles at 0.05 false discovery rate was found for roughly 17,000 TCR beta sequences in a later analysis. Accurate prediction of HLA-A and HLA-B alleles (for most subjects) was reportedly achieved from TCR beta sequences.

Vbeta (60) and Jbeta (13) primers were used in the PCR. Profiled with immunoSEQ multiplex PCR; TCRdb holds only in-frame clones, not every one. Its clone listing holds roughly 79,000 clones. Concerning this clone: The antigen is undetermined.

The gene calls are TRBV7-2 and TRBJ2-1; 7 bases line up with TRBD1. The receptor comes from a young man in good health and CMV-seronegative. Input material: PBMCs. The CDR3 protein is CASSLVGDSTYNEQFF. CDR3 nucleotide sequence: TGTGCCAGCAGCCTCGTGGGGGACAGCACCTACAATGAGCAGTTCTTC.